The 26 T cell receptor beta chains below all came from one sample that was sequenced in a study of CD8+ T cells in alopecia areata (dated by TCRdb to the late 2010s). According to the study, the label for this sample's time point signals: around 26 weeks on oral tofacitinib. This specimen's treatment or condition label, interpreted: oral pan-JAK inhibitor, 5-10 mg twice daily. From alopecia areata patients, peripheral blood was collected along with lesional scalp punch biopsies. The library relied on the immunoSEQ multiplex PCR assay. RNA was extracted from all samples and reverse transcribed into cDNA, which served as template for TCR sequencing. Sourced from immuneACCESS, this table was stored by TCRdb with only in-frame sequences that have V and J called. A share of the clones is absent; for the studies checked, an unresolved V gene accounts for under half, and the remainder has no known explanation. This sample holds 3,900 or so clones; 70% were observed only once. The ten most abundant clones make up about a tenth of the sample.

Sample: skin, taken at week 24, from a patient treated with tofacitinib. Receptors were obtained from a human donor with alopecia areata.

V gene TRBV29-1 combines with J gene TRBJ2-7; the D gene is possibly TRBD2 (6 bases). The CDR3 runs to 14 residues. V was cut by 5 bases and J by 4 bases, with 18 bases left in between. Germline CDR1 is SQVTM and CDR2 is ANQGSEA. CDR3 DNA: TGCAGCGTTCTCGGCGCATCCGGAGGGTACGAGCAGTACTTC. Translated: CSVLGASGGYEQYF.

The chain is built from TRBV2 and TRBJ2-5; D might be TRBD1 (6 bases). The germline CDR1 and CDR2 sequences are SNHLY and FYNNEI. V lost 5 bases to trimming and J lost 5 bases, with 15 bases between them. The CDR3 has 14 amino acids. In nucleotides, the CDR3 is TGTGCCAGCAGTATTAACAGGGCCTTGGAGACCCAGTACTTC. This gives the protein CASSINRALETQYF.

This chain connects TRBV5-1 to TRBJ2-3; 9 bases are shared with TRBD2. The CDR3 sequence is 14 residues long. Trimming at V came to 0 bases and at J to 9 bases, leaving 5 bases not matched to a gene. Germline-derived CDR1 and CDR2 are SGHRS and YFSETQ. CDR3 residues: CASSLAFAGGTQYF. The DNA for the CDR3 is TGCGCCAGCAGCTTGGCGTTCGCGGGGGGGACGCAGTATTTT.

This clone was counted between two and nine times. The chain carries TRBV4-2 and TRBJ2-3; TRBD2 might be the D (6 bases). This CDR3 has 17 amino acids. Trimming removed 2 bases from V and 0 bases from J, with 15 bases in between. Germline-derived CDR1 and CDR2 are LGHNA and YNFKEQ. CDR3 amino acids: CASSQSPAGPSTDTQYF. CDR3 sequence (DNA): TGTGCCAGCAGCCAATCTCCAGCGGGCCCGAGCACAGATACGCAGTATTTT.

The gene calls are TRBV6-5 and TRBJ2-2; D is undetermined. Germline V gene data show CDR1 as MNHEY and CDR2 as SVGAGI. Deletions cut 2 bases from V and 5 bases from J, with 6 bases between. CDR3 length: 13 residues. This chain's CDR3 is CASSYTPTGELFF. In nucleotides, the CDR3 is TGTGCCAGCAGTTACACCCCAACCGGGGAGCTGTTTTTT.

The chain joins TRBV27 to TRBJ1-2, with D perhaps matching TRBD1 (6 bases). This CDR3 contains 17 residues. V was clipped by 2 bases and J by 1 base, with 17 bases between them. Germline CDR1 and CDR2: MNHEY and SMNVEV (reference sequence). The CDR3 sequence is CASSLGYRQGFNYGYTF. Written as DNA, the CDR3 is TGTGCCAGCAGTTTAGGGTATCGGCAGGGGTTTAACTATGGCTACACCTTC.

This clone has only a few counts. The rearrangement uses TRBV7-9 and TRBJ1-1; D remains ambiguous. The germline V and J ends were trimmed by 5 bases and 3 bases, with 7 bases remaining between them. This CDR3 comprises 12 residues. CDR1 SEHNR and CDR2 FQNEAQ come from the germline V gene (reference sequence). The CDR3 bases are TGTGCCAGCAGCCCGGCGGACACTGAAGCTTTCTTT. This encodes CASSPADTEAFF.

The CDR3 DNA reads TGCAGCGTTGAAGATCGGGGGTGGGAGGCTGAAGCTTTCTTT. This gives the protein CSVEDRGWEAEAFF. V and J are TRBV29-1 and TRBJ1-1; D may be TRBD1 (5 bases). From germline, CDR1 is SQVTM and CDR2 ANQGSEA. This CDR3 is built from 14 residues. Trimming removed 0 bases from V and 6 bases from J, with 14 bases in between.

The V and J genes are TRBV10-3 and TRBJ2-3; D might be TRBD2 (5 bases). The CDR3 is 12 amino acids. V lost 6 bases, J lost 3 bases, and 7 bases lay in between. Looked up from germline, CDR1 is ENHRY and CDR2 is SYGVKD. CDR3 nucleotides: TGTGCCATCAGGGACTGGACAGATACGCAGTATTTT. It translates to CAIRDWTDTQYF.

This sequence joins TRBV4-1 and TRBJ2-7; 7 nucleotides match TRBD1. The length of the CDR3 is 17 residues. Germline values: CDR1 MGHRA, CDR2 YSYEKL. V shed 1 base, J shed 3 bases, and the junction held 12 bases outside the gene matches. CDR3 nucleotide sequence: TGCGCCAGCAGCCAAGCGAAGGTCGCAGGGGGTTTCTACGAGCAGTACTTC. It yields the protein CASSQAKVAGGFYEQYF.

This rearrangement joins TRBV18 to TRBJ2-7; maybe TRBD1 (6 bases). Trimming cost V 2 bases and J 0 bases, with 14 bases left between them. The CDR3 totals 16 residues. Germline CDR1 reads KGHSH; CDR2 reads LQKENI. CDR3 DNA sequence: TGTGCCAGCTCACCAACTATCGGACAGTCCTCCTACGAGCAGTACTTC. As protein: CASSPTIGQSSYEQYF.

The chain combines TRBV19 with TRBJ2-3, with TRBD2 matching 8 bases. V lost 7 bases to trimming and J lost 1 base; unmatched junction nucleotides: 13. Germline CDR1 and CDR2: LNHDA and SQIVND (reference sequence). The CDR3 totals 17 residues. The CDR3 DNA follows: TGTGCCAGTACCTCACTCAGTGAGGGACTAGGCACAGATACGCAGTATTTT. It specifies CASTSLSEGLGTDTQYF.

V usage is TRBV5-1 and J usage is TRBJ1-2; D ambiguous. In germline, CDR1 is SGHRS, CDR2 YFSETQ. The CDR3 is 14 residues long. V gave up 4 bases and J gave up 5 bases, with 15 bases separating them. CDR3 sequence (DNA): TGCGCCAGCAGCCCCGAAGGCGACATATATGGCTACACCTTC. As protein: CASSPEGDIYGYTF. The full variable domain, completed using reference TRBV5-1 and TRBJ1-2, is KAGVTQTPRYLIKTRGQQVTLSCSPISGHRSVSWYQQTPGQGLQFLFEYFSETQRNKGNFPGRFSGRQFSNSRSEMNVSTLELGDSALYLCASSPEGDIYGYTFGSGTRLTVV.

This rearrangement joins TRBV4-2 to TRBJ2-2, with TRBD2 matching over 7 bases. After removal of 3 bases from V and 6 bases from J, the junction contained 4 bases not matched to a gene. Germline values: CDR1 LGHNA, CDR2 YNFKEQ. This CDR3 contains 14 residues. The CDR3 nucleotides read TGTGCCAGCAGCCACAGGGAGGGCGCCGGGGAGCTGTTTTTT. This codes for CASSHREGAGELFF.

The chain uses TRBV28 and TRBJ2-3; D is possibly TRBD2 (6 bases). Germline values: CDR1 MDHEN, CDR2 SYDVKM. V lost 6 bases to trimming and J lost 2 bases, with 12 bases between them. This CDR3 has 14 residues. The CDR3 nucleotides are TGTGCCAGCAGGCCCGGGAGTACCACAGATACGCAGTATTTT. Translating it yields CASRPGSTTDTQYF.

The chain employs TRBV28 and TRBJ2-5; a weak D match, TRBD2 (5 bases). The J call may be faulty, since TRBJ2-7 better matches the DNA end. The CDR3 is made up of 13 amino acids. Germline CDR1 and CDR2: MDHEN and SYDVKM. The CDR3 loop is CASKSLEDYEQYF. In DNA form, the CDR3 reads TGTGCCAGCAAAAGCTTGGAGGACTACGAGCAGTACTTC.

This clone was seen a handful of times. Other DNA sequences within the sample encode an identical CDR3. The chain joins TRBV6-1 to TRBJ1-1, with unresolved D. The CDR3 contains 12 residues. Germline-derived CDR1 and CDR2 are MNHNS and SASEGT. V gave up 6 bases and J gave up 14 bases, with 19 bases separating them. CDR3 in amino acids: CASRDLQPAAFF. For the CDR3, the DNA is TGTGCCAGCAGGGATCTCCAACCGGCGGCCTTCTTT.

This chain connects TRBV6-5 to TRBJ2-1; the match to TRBD2 covers 8 bases. The CDR3 has 15 amino acids. V gave up 10 bases and J gave up 4 bases; unmatched junction bases: 12. Germline V gene sequence: CDR1 MNHEY, CDR2 SVGAGI. CDR3 in amino acids: CATRAGTSSYNEQFF. Here the CDR3 DNA reads TGTGCCACAAGGGCCGGGACTAGTTCGTACAATGAGCAGTTCTTC.

This chain's CDR3 is CASSPRRVSVYRGPYGYTF. In DNA form, the CDR3 reads TGTGCCAGCTCACCAAGGAGAGTTAGTGTCTACAGGGGACCATATGGCTACACCTTC. The chain carries TRBV18 and TRBJ1-2; 7 bases are shared with TRBD1. Trimming removed 2 bases from V and 5 bases from J; junction bases left unmatched: 20. CDR1 is KGHSH, CDR2 LQKENI, per germline. The CDR3 covers 19 residues.

The CDR3 coding sequence is TGCAGCGTTGCCGGGACACTTTATGGCTACACCTTC. It yields the protein CSVAGTLYGYTF. The chain has TRBV29-1 and TRBJ1-2; weak D call: TRBD1 (6 bases). Trimming shortened V by 4 bases and J by 5 bases, and 11 bases separated the two germline ends. The CDR3 has 12 residues. Germline V lookup: CDR1 SQVTM, CDR2 ANQGSEA. The entire variable domain, with the rest obtained from reference TRBV29-1 and TRBJ1-2, is as follows: SAVISQKPSRDICQRGTSLTIQCQVDSQVTMMFWYRQQPGQSLTLIATANQGSEATYESGFVIDKFPISRPNLTFSTLTVSNMSPEDSSIYLCSVAGTLYGYTFGSGTRLTVV.

This clone was observed a few times. V gene TRBV28 combines with J gene TRBJ1-5; D possibly corresponds to TRBD1 (6 bases). Germline assignment: CDR1 MDHEN and CDR2 SYDVKM. The CDR3 has 20 amino acids. Trimming shortened V by 5 bases and J by 0 bases, and 26 bases separated the two germline ends. CDR3 nucleotide sequence: TGTGCCAGCAGTCCTCTCCAACGGGGGCGCCGCCTCTATAGCAATCAGCCCCAGCATTTT. Its translation is CASSPLQRGRRLYSNQPQHF. The full variable domain, rest sourced from reference TRBV28 and TRBJ1-5, is DVKVTQSSRYLVKRTGEKVFLECVQDMDHENMFWYRQDPGLGLRLIYFSYDVKMKEKGDIPEGYSVSREKKERFSLILESASTNQTSMYLCASSPLQRGRRLYSNQPQHFGDGTRLSIL.

The chain has TRBV7-2 and TRBJ2-2; TRBD1 aligns across 8 bases. The CDR3 is 13 residues long. J lost 6 bases, V lost 5 bases, and 2 bases had no gene match. The germline gives CDR1 SGHTA, CDR2 FQGNSA. The CDR3 here is CASSPTGAGELFF. CDR3 in DNA: TGTGCCAGCAGCCCGACAGGGGCCGGGGAGCTGTTTTTT.

Only a few counts were recorded for this clone. The CDR3 DNA sequence: TGTGCTAGTTTGGGCTCGGGCACAGATACGCAGTATTTT. Residues: CASLGSGTDTQYF. The rearrangement uses TRBV12-5 and TRBJ2-3; no firm D call. This CDR3 is built from 13 residues. The V gene's germline CDR1 is LGHNT and CDR2 FRNRAP. Trimming left V 8 bases short and J 1 base short, with 10 bases between.

The chain has TRBV5-1 and TRBJ2-2, with 13 bases matching TRBD2. CDR1 is SGHRS and CDR2 is YFSETQ in the germline V gene. This CDR3 region has 16 residues. The junction had 4 bases not matched to a gene; V was cut back by 3 bases and J by 5 bases. CDR3 sequence reads: CASSSGTSGVTGELFF. CDR3 sequence (DNA): TGCGCCAGCAGCTCCGGGACTAGCGGGGTTACCGGGGAGCTGTTTTTT.

The table lists this clone with a count of one. V and J are TRBV27 and TRBJ1-1; 7 nucleotides match TRBD1. Germline CDR1 reads MNHEY; CDR2 reads SMNVEV (reference sequence). The length of the CDR3 is 14 residues. The V gene end was trimmed by 2 bases and the J gene end by 0 bases; junction bases not matched to a gene: 0. The CDR3 region is CASSLRGLNTEAFF. CDR3 DNA: TGTGCCAGCAGTTTAAGGGGGCTGAACACTGAAGCTTTCTTT.

The chain carries TRBV6-6 and TRBJ1-4; D is perhaps TRBD1 (6 bases). The CDR3 covers 14 residues. The germline CDR1 and CDR2 sequences are MNHNY and SVGAGI (reference sequence). V dropped 6 bases and J dropped 5 bases, with 13 bases sitting between them. Written as DNA, the CDR3 is TGTGCCAGCAGCTCGACAGGTCGAAATGAAAAACTGTTTTTT. It encodes CASSSTGRNEKLFF.